This TCR beta chain was recorded in a study of control samples from healthy donors and cancer patients. Measured with immunoSEQ multiplex PCR; TCRdb has only the in-frame clones, and not every one. The profile shows 45,000 to 65,000 clones, roughly 86% of them singletons. The length of the CDR3 is 15 residues. The sample was PBMCs. This clonotype was obtained from a man in his fifties or sixties with head and neck cancer. The rearrangement joins TRBV21-1 to TRBJ1-1. TRBV21-1 is a pseudogene. Here the CDR3 reads CASSIRGGQNTEAFF. DNA of the CDR3: TGTGCCAGCAGCATCAGAGGCGGCCAGAACACTGAAGCTTTCTTT.